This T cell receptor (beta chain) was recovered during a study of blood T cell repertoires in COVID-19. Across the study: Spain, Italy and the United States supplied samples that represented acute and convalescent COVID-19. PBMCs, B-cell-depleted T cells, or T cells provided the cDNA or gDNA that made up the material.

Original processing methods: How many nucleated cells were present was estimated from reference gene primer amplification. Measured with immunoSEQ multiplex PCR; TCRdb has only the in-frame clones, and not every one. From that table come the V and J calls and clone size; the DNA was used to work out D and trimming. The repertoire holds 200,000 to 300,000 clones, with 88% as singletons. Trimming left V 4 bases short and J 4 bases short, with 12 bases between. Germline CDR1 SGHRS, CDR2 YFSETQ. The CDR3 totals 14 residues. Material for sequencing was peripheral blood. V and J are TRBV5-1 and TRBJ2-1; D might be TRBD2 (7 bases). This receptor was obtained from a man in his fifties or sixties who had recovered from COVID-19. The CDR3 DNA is TGCGCCAGCAGCGGGGGGGCTGATTACAATGAGCAGTTCTTC. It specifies CASSGGADYNEQFF.